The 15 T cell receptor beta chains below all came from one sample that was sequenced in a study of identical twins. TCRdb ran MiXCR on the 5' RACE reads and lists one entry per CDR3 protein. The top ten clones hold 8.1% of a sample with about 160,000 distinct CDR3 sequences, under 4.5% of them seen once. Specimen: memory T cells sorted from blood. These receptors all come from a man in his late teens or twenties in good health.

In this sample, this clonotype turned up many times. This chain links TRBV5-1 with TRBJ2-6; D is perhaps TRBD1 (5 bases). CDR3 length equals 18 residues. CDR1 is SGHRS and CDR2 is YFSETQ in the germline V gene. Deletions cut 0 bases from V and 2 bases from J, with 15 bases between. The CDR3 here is CASSLVGRVRAGANVLTF. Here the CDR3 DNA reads TGCGCCAGCAGCTTGGTGGGCAGGGTGAGAGCTGGGGCCAACGTCCTGACTTTC.

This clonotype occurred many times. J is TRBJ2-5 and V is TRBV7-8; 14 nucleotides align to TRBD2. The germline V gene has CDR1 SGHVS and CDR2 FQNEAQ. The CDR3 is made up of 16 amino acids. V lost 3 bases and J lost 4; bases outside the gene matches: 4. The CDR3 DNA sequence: TGTGCCAGCAGCTTTGGGACTAGCGGGAGTGGAGAGACCCAGTACTTC. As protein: CASSFGTSGSGETQYF.

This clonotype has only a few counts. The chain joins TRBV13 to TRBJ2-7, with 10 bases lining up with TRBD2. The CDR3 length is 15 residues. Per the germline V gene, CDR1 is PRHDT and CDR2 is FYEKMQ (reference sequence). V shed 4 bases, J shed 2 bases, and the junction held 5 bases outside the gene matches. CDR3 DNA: TGTGCCAGCAGCTCCGGGACTAGCGAGACCTACGAGCAGTACTTC. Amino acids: CASSSGTSETYEQYF. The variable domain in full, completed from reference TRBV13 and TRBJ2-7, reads AAGVIQSPRHLIKEKRETATLKCYPIPRHDTVYWYQQGPGQDPQFLISFYEKMQSDKGSIPDRFSAQQFSDYHSELNMSSLELGDSALYFCASSSGTSETYEQYFGPGTRLTVT.

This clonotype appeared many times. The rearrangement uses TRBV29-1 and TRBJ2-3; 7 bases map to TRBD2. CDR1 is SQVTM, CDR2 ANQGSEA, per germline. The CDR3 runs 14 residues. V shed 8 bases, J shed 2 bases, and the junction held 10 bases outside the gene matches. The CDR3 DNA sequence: TGCAGCTCAGCGGGACTTTTAAACACAGATACGCAGTATTTT. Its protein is CSSAGLLNTDTQYF.

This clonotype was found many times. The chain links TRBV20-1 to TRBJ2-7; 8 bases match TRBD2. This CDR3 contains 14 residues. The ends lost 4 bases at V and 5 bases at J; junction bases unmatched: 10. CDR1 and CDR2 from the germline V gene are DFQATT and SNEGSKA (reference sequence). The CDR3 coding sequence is TGCAGTGCTACCAAAGCGGGAGTAGGTGACGAGCAGTACTTC. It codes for CSATKAGVGDEQYF.

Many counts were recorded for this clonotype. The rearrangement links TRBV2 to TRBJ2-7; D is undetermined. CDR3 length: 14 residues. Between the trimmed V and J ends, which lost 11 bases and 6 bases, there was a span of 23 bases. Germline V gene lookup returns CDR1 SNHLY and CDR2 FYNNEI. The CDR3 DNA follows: TGTGCCGGATCCCGGGCCCTCTTTCCGCCCGAGCAGTACTTC. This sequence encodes CAGSRALFPPEQYF.

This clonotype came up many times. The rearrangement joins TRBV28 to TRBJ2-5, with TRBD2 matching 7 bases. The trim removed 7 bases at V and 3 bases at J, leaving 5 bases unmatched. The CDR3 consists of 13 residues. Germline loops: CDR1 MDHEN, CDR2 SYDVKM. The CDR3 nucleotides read TGTGCCAGCATCTCTAGCGGAAAAGAGACCCAGTACTTC. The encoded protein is CASISSGKETQYF.

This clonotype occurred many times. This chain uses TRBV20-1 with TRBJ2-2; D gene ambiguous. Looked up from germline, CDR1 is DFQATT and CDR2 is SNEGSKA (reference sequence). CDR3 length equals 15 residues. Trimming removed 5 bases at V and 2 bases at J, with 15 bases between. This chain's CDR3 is CSAEIYGSNTGELFF. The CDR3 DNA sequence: TGCAGTGCTGAGATCTATGGCTCTAACACCGGGGAGCTGTTTTTT.

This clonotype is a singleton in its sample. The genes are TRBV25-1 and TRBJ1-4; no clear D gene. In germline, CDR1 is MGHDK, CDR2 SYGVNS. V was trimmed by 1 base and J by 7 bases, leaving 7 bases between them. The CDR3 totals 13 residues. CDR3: CASSELWGEKLFF. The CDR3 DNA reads TGTGCCAGCAGTGAATTATGGGGTGAAAAACTGTTTTTT.

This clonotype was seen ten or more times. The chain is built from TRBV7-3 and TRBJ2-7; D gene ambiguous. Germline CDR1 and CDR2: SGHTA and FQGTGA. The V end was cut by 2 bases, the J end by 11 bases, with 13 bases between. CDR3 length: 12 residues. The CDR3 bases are TGTGCCAGCAGCTTACAAAAGGGCCCCAAGTACTTC. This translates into CASSLQKGPKYF.

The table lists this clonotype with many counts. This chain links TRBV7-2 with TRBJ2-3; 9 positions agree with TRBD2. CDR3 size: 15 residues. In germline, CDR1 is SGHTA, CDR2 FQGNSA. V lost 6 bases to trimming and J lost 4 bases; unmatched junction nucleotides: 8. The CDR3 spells CASSFSGSNADTQYF. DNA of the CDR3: TGTGCCAGCAGTTTTAGCGGGAGTAACGCAGATACGCAGTATTTT.

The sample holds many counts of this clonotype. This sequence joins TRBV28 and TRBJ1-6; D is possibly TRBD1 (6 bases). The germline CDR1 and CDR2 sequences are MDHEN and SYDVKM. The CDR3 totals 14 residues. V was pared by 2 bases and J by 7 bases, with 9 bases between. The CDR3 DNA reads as TGTGCCAGCAGTTTACACAGGGACAATTCACCCCTCCACTTT. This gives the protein CASSLHRDNSPLHF.

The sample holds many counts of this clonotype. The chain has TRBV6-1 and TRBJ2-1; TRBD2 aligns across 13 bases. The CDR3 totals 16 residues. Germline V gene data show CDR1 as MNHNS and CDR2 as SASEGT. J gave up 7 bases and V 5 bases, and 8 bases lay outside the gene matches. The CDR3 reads CASSKLRTSGRNEQFF. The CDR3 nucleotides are TGTGCCAGCAGTAAACTCCGGACTAGCGGGAGAAATGAGCAGTTCTTC.

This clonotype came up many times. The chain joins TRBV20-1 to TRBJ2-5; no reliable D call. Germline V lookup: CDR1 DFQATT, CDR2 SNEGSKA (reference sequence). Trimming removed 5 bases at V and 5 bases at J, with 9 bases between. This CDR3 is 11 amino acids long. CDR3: CSARIVETQYF. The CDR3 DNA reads TGCAGTGCTCGAATAGTGGAGACCCAGTACTTC.

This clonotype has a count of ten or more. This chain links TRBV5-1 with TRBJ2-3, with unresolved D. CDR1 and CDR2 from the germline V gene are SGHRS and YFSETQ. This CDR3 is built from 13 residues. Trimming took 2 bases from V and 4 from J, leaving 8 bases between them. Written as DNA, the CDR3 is TGCGCCAGCAGCTTTTTGGTGGCAGATACGCAGTATTTT. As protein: CASSFLVADTQYF.